The source of this TCR beta chain is a study of T-cell reconstitution after alpha-beta-depleted transplantation in children. Unique molecular identifiers featured in how the TCRbeta library was prepared. TCRdb recomputed calls from the PCR reads with MiXCR, one row per CDR3 protein. The sample has about 300,000 distinct CDR3 sequences; around 10% are singletons. In this sample, this clonotype turned up many times. Antigen: not known. This CDR3 region has 15 residues. Losses at the gene ends were 3 bases for V and 5 bases for J; bases not matched to a gene: 6. CDR1 MDHEN and CDR2 SYDVKM come from the germline V gene. Study-wide results and caveats: After one year, T-cell counts and TCRbeta diversity mostly came from new T cells. Several hundred expanded graft clones reportedly were the source of alpha-beta T cells about two months after transplant. TCRbeta diversity was high at day 60 in some patients (a result of surviving recipient T cells and thymic progenitors).

Specimen: PBMCs, collected before TCRalphabeta/CD19-depleted stem cell transplant. This sequence was found in a boy younger than two with acute myeloid leukemia, due to receive a stem cell transplant. This rearrangement joins TRBV28 to TRBJ2-2; 7 positions match TRBD2. The CDR3 spells CASSFWREKTGELFF. In nucleotides, the CDR3 is TGTGCCAGCAGTTTCTGGCGGGAGAAAACCGGGGAGCTGTTTTTT.